Listed here are 8 T cell receptor beta chains from one sample, sequenced in a study of blood T cell repertoires in COVID-19 (dated by TCRdb to 2019 to 2021). The method was the immunoSEQ multiplex PCR assay. Held by TCRdb, this immuneACCESS table contains in-frame sequences only and omits some clones. Under half of the omission traces to an unresolved V gene where checked; the cause of the rest is unknown. The sample table records fewer than 300,000 clones; about 88% of these occur just once. The leading ten clones occupy 0.99% of the sample. Sequences were obtained from peripheral blood. The receptors were sampled from a woman between 40 and 50 years old who had recovered from COVID-19.

The rearrangement links TRBV19 to TRBJ1-2; D is unresolved. This CDR3 contains 13 residues. V lost 3 bases, J lost 5 bases, and 10 bases lay in between. Germline V lookup: CDR1 LNHDA, CDR2 SQIVND (reference sequence). CDR3 nucleotide sequence: TGTGCCAGTAGTATCCCAGGCCCATATGGCTACACCTTC. Translation: CASSIPGPYGYTF.

This rearrangement joins TRBV28 to TRBJ2-5; perhaps TRBD2 as D (6 bases). Trimming cost V 6 bases and J 1 base, with 9 bases left between them. The germline V gene has CDR1 MDHEN and CDR2 SYDVKM. The CDR3 consists of 13 residues. The CDR3 is CASREGTQETQYF. CDR3 DNA sequence: TGTGCCAGCAGGGAGGGTACCCAAGAGACCCAGTACTTC.

V gene TRBV19 combines with J gene TRBJ1-3; D is unresolved. Germline values: CDR1 LNHDA, CDR2 SQIVND (reference sequence). V was clipped by 7 bases and J by 8 bases, with 21 bases between them. The CDR3 is 15 amino acids. The DNA of the CDR3 is TGTGCCAGTATTACGAACAGCCACCGGCGGGACACCATATATTTT. It translates to CASITNSHRRDTIYF.

The V gene is TRBV19, the J gene TRBJ2-1, with D possibly TRBD2 on 5 matching bases. Germline CDR1 and CDR2: LNHDA and SQIVND (reference sequence). The CDR3 loop spans 11 amino acids. V lost 5 bases and J lost 12, with 11 bases in between. As DNA, the CDR3 is TGTGCCAGTAGTCCCGGGGTAGGGCAGTTCTTC. This codes for CASSPGVGQFF. The full variable domain, in which reference TRBV19 and TRBJ2-1 provide the parts outside the CDR3, is DGGITQSPKYLFRKEGQNVTLSCEQNLNHDAMYWYRQDPGQGLRLIYYSQIVNDFQKGDIAEGYSVSREKKESFPLTVTSAQKNPTAFYLCASSPGVGQFFGPGTRLTVL.

The V and J genes are TRBV30 and TRBJ1-1; perhaps TRBD1 as D (5 bases). V was clipped by 1 base and J by 6 bases, with 18 bases between them. Germline V gene lookup returns CDR1 GTSNPN and CDR2 SVGIG (reference sequence). The CDR3 loop spans 15 amino acids. DNA of the CDR3: TGTGCCTGGAGTGCCCGGGCGGGGGTGATGGCTGAAGCTTTCTTT. Translated, it gives CAWSARAGVMAEAFF. The variable domain in full, with the rest retrieved from reference TRBV30 and TRBJ1-1, is SQTIHQWPATLVQPVGSPLSLECTVEGTSNPNLYWYRQAAGRGLQLLFYSVGIGQISSEVPQNLSASRPQDRQFILSSKKLLLSDSGFYLCAWSARAGVMAEAFFGQGTRLTVV.

To note about this clone: Other nucleotide sequences from this sample produce the same CDR3. The chain joins TRBV5-4 to TRBJ2-5; 7 bases match TRBD2. The CDR3 covers 14 residues. The germline V gene encodes CDR1 SGHNT and CDR2 YYREEE (reference sequence). With 4 bases clipped from V and 5 bases from J, the junction kept 8 bases outside the gene matches. The CDR3 spells CASSPQTSRETQYF. The CDR3 coding sequence is TGTGCCAGCAGCCCCCAGACTAGCCGGGAGACCCAGTACTTC. The complete variable domain, with remaining parts taken from reference TRBV5-4 and TRBJ2-5, reads ETGVTQSPTHLIKTRGQQVTLRCSSQSGHNTVSWYQQALGQGPQFIFQYYREEENGRGNFPPRFSGLQFPNYSSELNVNALELDDSALYLCASSPQTSRETQYFGPGTRLLVL.

The chain combines TRBV4-2 with TRBJ2-5; D is perhaps TRBD1 (6 bases). Per germline, CDR1 LGHNA and CDR2 YNFKEQ. V lost 0 bases to trimming and J lost 5 bases, with 16 bases between them. This CDR3 region has 16 residues. The CDR3 sequence: CASSQDRAGVFETQYF. The CDR3 region has the DNA TGTGCCAGCAGCCAAGATCGGGCAGGGGTTTTCGAGACCCAGTACTTC.

This clone occurred a few times. The chain uses TRBV30 and TRBJ1-1; D remains unclear. V was trimmed by 2 bases and J by 1 base, leaving 8 bases between them. CDR1 and CDR2 from the germline V gene are GTSNPN and SVGIG (reference sequence). The CDR3 is 13 amino acids. This CDR3 is CAWSRQPNTEAFF. The CDR3 region has the DNA TGTGCCTGGAGTAGACAACCGAACACTGAAGCTTTCTTT.